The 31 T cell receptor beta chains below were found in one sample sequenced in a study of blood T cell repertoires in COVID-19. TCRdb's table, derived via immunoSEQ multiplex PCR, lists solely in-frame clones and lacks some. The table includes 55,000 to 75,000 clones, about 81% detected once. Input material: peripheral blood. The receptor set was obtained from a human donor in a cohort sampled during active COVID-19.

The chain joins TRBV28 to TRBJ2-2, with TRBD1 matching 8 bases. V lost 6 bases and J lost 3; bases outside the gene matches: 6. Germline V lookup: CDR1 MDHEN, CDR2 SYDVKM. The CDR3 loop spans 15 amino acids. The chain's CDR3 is CASSSDRGYTGELFF. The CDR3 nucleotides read TGTGCCAGCAGCTCCGACAGGGGTTACACCGGGGAGCTGTTTTTT.

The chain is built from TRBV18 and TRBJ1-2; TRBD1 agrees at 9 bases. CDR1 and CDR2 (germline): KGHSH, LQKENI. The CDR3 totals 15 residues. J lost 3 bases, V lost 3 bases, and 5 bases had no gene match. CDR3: CASSPRRTGDYGYTF. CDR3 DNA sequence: TGTGCCAGCTCACCCCGTCGGACAGGGGACTATGGCTACACCTTC.

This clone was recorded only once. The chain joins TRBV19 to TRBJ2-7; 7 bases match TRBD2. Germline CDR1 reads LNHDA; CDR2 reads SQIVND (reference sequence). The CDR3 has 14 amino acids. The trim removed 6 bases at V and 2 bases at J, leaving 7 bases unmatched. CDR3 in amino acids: CASSPDGGAYEQYF. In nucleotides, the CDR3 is TGTGCCAGTAGCCCCGATGGGGGGGCCTACGAGCAGTACTTC.

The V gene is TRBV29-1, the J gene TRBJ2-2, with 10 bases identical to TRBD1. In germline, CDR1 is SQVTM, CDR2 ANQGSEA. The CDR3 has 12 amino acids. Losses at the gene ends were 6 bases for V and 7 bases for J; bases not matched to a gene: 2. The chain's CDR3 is CSVGTGVGELFF. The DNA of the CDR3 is TGCAGCGTGGGGACAGGGGTCGGGGAGCTGTTTTTT.

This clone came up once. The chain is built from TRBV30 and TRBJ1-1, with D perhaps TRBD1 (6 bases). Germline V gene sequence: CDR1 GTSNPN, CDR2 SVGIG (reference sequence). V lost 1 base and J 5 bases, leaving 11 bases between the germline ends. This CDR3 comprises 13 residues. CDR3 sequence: CAWSETGLTEAFF. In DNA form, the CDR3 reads TGTGCCTGGAGTGAGACAGGTCTGACTGAAGCTTTCTTT.

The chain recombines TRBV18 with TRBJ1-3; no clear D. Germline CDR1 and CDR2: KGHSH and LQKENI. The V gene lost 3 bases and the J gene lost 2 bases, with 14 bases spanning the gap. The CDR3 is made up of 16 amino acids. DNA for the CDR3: TGTGCCAGCTCACCCCTTGAGCGGGGTCCTGGAAACACCATATATTTT. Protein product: CASSPLERGPGNTIYF.

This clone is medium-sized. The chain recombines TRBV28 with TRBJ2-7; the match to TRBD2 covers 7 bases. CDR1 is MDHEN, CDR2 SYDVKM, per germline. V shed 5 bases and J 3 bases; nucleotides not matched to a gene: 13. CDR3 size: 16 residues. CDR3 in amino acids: CASSTPASGLDYEQYF. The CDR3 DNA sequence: TGTGCCAGCAGTACACCGGCTAGCGGACTAGACTACGAGCAGTACTTC.

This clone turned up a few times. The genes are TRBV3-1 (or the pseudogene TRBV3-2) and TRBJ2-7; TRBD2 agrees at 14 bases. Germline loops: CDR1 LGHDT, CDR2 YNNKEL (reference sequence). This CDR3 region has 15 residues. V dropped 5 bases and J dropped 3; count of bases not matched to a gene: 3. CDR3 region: CASSWGLAGDYEQYF. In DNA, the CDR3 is TGTGCCAGCAGCTGGGGACTAGCGGGAGACTACGAGCAGTACTTC.

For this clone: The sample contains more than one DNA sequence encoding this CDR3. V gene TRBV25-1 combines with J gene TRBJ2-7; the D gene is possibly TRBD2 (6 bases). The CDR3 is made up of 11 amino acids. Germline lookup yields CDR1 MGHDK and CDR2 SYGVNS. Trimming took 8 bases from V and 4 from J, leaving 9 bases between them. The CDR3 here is CASARGYEQYF. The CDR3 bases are TGTGCCAGCGCTCGGGGGTACGAGCAGTACTTC.

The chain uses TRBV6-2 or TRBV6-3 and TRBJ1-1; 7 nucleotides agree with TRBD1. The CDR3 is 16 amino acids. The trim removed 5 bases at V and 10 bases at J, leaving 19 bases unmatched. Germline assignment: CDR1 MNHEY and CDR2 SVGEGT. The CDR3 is CASSGKQGTLKVGAFF. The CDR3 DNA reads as TGTGCCAGCAGTGGGAAACAGGGGACACTGAAGGTGGGAGCTTTCTTT.

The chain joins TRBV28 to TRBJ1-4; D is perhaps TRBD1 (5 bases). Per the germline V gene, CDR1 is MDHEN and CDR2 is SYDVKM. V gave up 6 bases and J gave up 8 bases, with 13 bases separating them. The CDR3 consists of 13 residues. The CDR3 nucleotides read TGTGCCAGCAGGGTCTTTCGGGGGGAAAAACTGTTTTTT. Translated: CASRVFRGEKLFF. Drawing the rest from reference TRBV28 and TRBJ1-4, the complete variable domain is DVKVTQSSRYLVKRTGEKVFLECVQDMDHENMFWYRQDPGLGLRLIYFSYDVKMKEKGDIPEGYSVSREKKERFSLILESASTNQTSMYLCASRVFRGEKLFFGSGTQLSVL.

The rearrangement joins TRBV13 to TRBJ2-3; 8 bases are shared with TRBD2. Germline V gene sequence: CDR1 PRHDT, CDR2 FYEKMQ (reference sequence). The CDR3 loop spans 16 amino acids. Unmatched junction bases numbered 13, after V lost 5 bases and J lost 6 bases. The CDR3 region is CASSPIRGGEQDTQYF. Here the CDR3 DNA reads TGTGCCAGCAGCCCGATTCGGGGGGGGGAACAGGATACGCAGTATTTT.

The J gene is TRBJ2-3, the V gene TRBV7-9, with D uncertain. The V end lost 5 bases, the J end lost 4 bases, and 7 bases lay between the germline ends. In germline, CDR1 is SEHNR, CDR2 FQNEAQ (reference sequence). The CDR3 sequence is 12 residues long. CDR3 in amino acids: CASSILADTQYF. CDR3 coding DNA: TGTGCCAGCAGCATCCTAGCAGATACGCAGTATTTT.

In DNA form, the CDR3 reads TGTGCCAGCAGTTACGAAGAGTGGGGCTACACCTTC. This encodes CASSYEEWGYTF. The rearrangement joins TRBV6-6 to TRBJ1-2; D gene ambiguous. Germline V gene data show CDR1 as MNHNY and CDR2 as SVGAGI (reference sequence). The CDR3 spans 12 residues. V was pared by 2 bases and J by 8 bases, with 9 bases between.

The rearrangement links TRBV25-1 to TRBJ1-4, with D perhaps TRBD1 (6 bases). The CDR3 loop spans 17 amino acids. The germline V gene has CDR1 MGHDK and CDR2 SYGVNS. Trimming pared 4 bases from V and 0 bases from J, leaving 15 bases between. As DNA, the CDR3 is TGTGCCAGCAGTGGGCATCCGGACAGCGCAACTAATGAAAAACTGTTTTTT. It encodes CASSGHPDSATNEKLFF.

The CDR3 DNA reads TGTGCCAGCTCACCACCTTACAGACAGAACACTGAAGCTTTCTTT. Translating it yields CASSPPYRQNTEAFF. V and J are TRBV18 and TRBJ1-1, with D unresolved. The CDR3 is 15 amino acids. CDR1 and CDR2 (germline): KGHSH, LQKENI. Trimming took 0 bases from V and 1 from J, leaving 9 bases between them. Looking up the rest from reference TRBV18 and TRBJ1-1 gives the full variable domain: NAGVMQNPRHLVRRRGQEARLRCSPMKGHSHVYWYRQLPEEGLKFMVYLQKENIIDESGMPKERFSAEFPKEGPSILRIQQVVRGDSAAYFCASSPPYRQNTEAFFGQGTRLTVV.

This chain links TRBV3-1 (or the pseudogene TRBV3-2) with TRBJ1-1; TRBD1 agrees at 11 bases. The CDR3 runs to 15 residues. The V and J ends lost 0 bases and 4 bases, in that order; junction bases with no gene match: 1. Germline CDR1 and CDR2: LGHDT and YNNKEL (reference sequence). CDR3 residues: CASSQDGTGGTEAFF. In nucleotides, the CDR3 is TGTGCCAGCAGCCAAGACGGGACAGGGGGCACTGAAGCTTTCTTT.

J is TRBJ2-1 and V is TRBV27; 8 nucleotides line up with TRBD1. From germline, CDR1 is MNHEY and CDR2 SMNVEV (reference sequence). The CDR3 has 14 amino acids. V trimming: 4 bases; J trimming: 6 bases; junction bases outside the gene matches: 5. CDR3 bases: TGTGCCAGCAGTTGGGGGACAGGCCTCAATGAGCAGTTCTTC. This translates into CASSWGTGLNEQFF.

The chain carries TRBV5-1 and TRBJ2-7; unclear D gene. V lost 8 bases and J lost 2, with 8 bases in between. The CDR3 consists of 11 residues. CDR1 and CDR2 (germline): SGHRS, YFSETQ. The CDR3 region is CASAGPYEQYF. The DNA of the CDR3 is TGCGCCAGTGCAGGTCCCTACGAGCAGTACTTC.

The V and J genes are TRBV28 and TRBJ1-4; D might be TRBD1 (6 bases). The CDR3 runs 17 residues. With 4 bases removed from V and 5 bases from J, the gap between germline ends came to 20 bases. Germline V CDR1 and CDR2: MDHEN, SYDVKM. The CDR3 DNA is TGTGCCAGCAGTTCCCTTAGCACAGGGTTAGGAAATGAAAAACTGTTTTTT. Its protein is CASSSLSTGLGNEKLFF.

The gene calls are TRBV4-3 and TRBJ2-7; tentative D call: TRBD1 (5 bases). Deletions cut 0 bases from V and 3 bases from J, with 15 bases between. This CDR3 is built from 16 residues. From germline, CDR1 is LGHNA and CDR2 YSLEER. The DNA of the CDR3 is TGCGCCAGCAGCCAAGAGGGTCAGGGAAGGGGCTACGAGCAGTACTTC. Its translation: CASSQEGQGRGYEQYF.

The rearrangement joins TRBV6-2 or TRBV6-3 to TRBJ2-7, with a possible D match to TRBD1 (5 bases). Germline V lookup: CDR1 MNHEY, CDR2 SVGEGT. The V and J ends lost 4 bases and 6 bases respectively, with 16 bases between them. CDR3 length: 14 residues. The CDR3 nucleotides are TGTGCCAGCAGTTTTCGAAGATTTCAGGGCGAGCAGTACTTC. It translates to CASSFRRFQGEQYF.

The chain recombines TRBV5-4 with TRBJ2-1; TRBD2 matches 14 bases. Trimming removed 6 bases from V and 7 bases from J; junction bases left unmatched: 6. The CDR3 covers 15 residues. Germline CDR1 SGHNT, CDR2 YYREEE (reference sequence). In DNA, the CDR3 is TGTGCCAGCACCTCCGGACTAGCGGGGGGAAATGAGCAGTTCTTC. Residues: CASTSGLAGGNEQFF.

Here the CDR3 reads CSVTGTGQSYGYTF. CDR3 DNA sequence: TGCAGCGTTACAGGGACAGGGCAATCCTATGGCTACACCTTC. The chain uses TRBV29-1 and TRBJ1-2; TRBD1 matches at 9 bases. Germline V gene lookup returns CDR1 SQVTM and CDR2 ANQGSEA. The trim removed 5 bases at V and 4 bases at J, leaving 8 bases unmatched. This CDR3 has 14 amino acids.

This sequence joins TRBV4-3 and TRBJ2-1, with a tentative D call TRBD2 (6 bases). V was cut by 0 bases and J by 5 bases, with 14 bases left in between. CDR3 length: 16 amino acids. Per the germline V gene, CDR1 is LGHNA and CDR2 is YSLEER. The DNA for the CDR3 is TGCGCCAGCAGCCAAGAGGGTCTAGCGAGAGACAATGAGCAGTTCTTC. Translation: CASSQEGLARDNEQFF.

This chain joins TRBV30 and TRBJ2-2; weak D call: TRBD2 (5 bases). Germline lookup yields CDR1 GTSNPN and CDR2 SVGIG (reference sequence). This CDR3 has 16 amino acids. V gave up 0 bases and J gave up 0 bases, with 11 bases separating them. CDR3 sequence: CAWSVRGITNTGELFF. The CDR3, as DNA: TGTGCCTGGAGTGTAAGAGGGATAACGAACACCGGGGAGCTGTTTTTT.

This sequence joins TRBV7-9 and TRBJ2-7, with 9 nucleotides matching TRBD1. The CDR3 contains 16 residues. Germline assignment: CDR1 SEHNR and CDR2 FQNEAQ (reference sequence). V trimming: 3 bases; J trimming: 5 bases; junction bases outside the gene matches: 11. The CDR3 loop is CASSFPPGQGPDEQYF. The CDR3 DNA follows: TGTGCCAGCAGCTTCCCTCCGGGACAGGGCCCGGACGAGCAGTACTTC.

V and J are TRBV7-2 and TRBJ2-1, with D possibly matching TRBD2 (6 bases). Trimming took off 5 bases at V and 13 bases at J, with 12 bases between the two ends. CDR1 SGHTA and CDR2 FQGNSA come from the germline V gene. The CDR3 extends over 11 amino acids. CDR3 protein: CASSPLAKQFF. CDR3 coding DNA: TGTGCCAGCAGCCCTCTAGCGAAACAGTTCTTC.

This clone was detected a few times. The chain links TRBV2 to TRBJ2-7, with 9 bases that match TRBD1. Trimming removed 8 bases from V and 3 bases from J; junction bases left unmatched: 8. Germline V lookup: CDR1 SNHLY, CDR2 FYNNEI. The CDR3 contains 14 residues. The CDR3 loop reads CASSEDRGFYEQYF. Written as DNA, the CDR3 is TGTGCCAGCTCTGAGGACAGGGGATTCTACGAGCAGTACTTC.

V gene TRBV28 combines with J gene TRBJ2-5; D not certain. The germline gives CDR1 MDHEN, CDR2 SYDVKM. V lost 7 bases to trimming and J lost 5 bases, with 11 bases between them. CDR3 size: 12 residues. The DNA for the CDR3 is TGTGCCAGCAAATTTAGCTTGGAGACCCAGTACTTC. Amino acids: CASKFSLETQYF.

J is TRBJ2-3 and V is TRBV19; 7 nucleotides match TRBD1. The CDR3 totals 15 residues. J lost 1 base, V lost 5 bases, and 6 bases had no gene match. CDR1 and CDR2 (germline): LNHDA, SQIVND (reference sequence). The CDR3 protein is CASSFSGTGTDTQYF. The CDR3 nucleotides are TGTGCCAGTAGTTTCTCCGGGACAGGCACAGATACGCAGTATTTT.